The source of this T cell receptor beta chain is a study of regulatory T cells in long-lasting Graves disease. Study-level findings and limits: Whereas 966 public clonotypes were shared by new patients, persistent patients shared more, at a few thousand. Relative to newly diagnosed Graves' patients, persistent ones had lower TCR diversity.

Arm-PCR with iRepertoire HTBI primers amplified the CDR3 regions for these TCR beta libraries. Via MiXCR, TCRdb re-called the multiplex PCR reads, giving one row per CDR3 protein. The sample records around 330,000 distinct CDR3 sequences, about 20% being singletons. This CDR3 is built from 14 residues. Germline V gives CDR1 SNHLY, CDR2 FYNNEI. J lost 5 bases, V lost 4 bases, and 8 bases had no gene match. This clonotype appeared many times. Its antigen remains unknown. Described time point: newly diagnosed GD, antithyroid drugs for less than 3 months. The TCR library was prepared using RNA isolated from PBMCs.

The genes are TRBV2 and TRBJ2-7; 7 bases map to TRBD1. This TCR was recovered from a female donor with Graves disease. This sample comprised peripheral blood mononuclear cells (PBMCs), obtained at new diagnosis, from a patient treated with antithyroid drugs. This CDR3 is CASSATGRADEQYF. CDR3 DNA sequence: TGTGCCAGCAGTGCGACAGGGCGGGCTGACGAGCAGTACTTC. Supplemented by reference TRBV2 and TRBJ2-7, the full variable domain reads EPEVTQTPSHQVTQMGQEVILRCVPISNHLYFYWYRQILGQKVEFLVSFYNNEISEKSEIFDDQFSVERPDGSNFTLKIRSTKLEDSAMYFCASSATGRADEQYFGPGTRLTVT.